This TCR beta chain is from a study of beta chain features in type 1 diabetes. Findings of the study overall: HLA effects on TCRB rearrangement stayed unresolved here. Whatever favoring of shorter templates PCR might show would apply equally to patients and controls. Across all four CD4+ subsets, people with type 1 diabetes showed modestly shorter TCRB CDR3s.

What was sequenced were expressed TCRB transcripts, since all of the isolated RNA had been reverse transcribed. Repertoires were generated with immunoSEQ multiplex PCR, while TCRdb's copy carries only in-frame clones and drops some. The sample has around 70,000 clones, nearly 50% seen once. Points on this clone: Its antigen is not known.

The CDR3 consists of 12 residues. Unmatched junction bases numbered 3, after V lost 4 bases and J lost 7 bases. Germline lookup yields CDR1 SNHLY and CDR2 FYNNEI. This sequence originates from a man aged 25 to 40 with type 1 diabetes. The chain links TRBV2 to TRBJ1-2, with TRBD1 matching over 7 bases. The sequencing input was central memory CD4+ T cells from blood. The CDR3 loop reads CASSATGVGYTF. As DNA, the CDR3 is TGTGCCAGCAGTGCCACAGGGGTTGGCTACACCTTC. The whole variable domain, filled in from reference TRBV2 and TRBJ1-2, reads EPEVTQTPSHQVTQMGQEVILRCVPISNHLYFYWYRQILGQKVEFLVSFYNNEISEKSEIFDDQFSVERPDGSNFTLKIRSTKLEDSAMYFCASSATGVGYTFGSGTRLTVV.